The 17 T cell receptor beta chains presented below share a single source sample, sequenced in a study of CD8+ T cells in alopecia areata. Following extraction, RNA underwent reverse transcription to cDNA, which served as the sequencing template. Generated by immunoSEQ multiplex PCR, the TCRdb table keeps only in-frame clones and is missing some. Among some 100,000 clones, 50% to 75% were seen once, and the ten largest hold nearly 30%. Treatment here: oral pan-JAK inhibitor, 5-10 mg twice daily. The sequencing here drew on CD8+ T cells sorted from blood, taken at week 4, from a patient treated with tofacitinib. These receptors were taken from a human donor with alopecia areata.

J is TRBJ1-2 and V is TRBV27; the match to TRBD1 covers 7 bases. From germline, CDR1 is MNHEY and CDR2 SMNVEV (reference sequence). Germline trimming cut 3 bases from V and 8 bases from J; bases unmatched to any gene: 12. This CDR3 has 15 amino acids. CDR3 nucleotide sequence: TGTGCCAGCAGTTTGAGTACAGGGGCCTATACAGGCTACACCTTC. Encoded protein: CASSLSTGAYTGYTF.

This clone was picked up one time. J is TRBJ2-7 and V is TRBV27, with 8 bases lining up with TRBD1. This CDR3 is 14 amino acids long. The V and J ends lost 7 bases and 0 bases, in that order; junction bases with no gene match: 5. CDR1 is MNHEY and CDR2 is SMNVEV in the germline V gene (reference sequence). The CDR3 DNA sequence: TGTGCCAGCACCAAGGACAGGGACTCCTACGAGCAGTACTTC. This codes for CASTKDRDSYEQYF.

For this clone: The same CDR3 also results from other DNA sequences found in this sample. This chain connects TRBV20-1 to TRBJ2-1; no reliable D call. The CDR3 is made up of 11 amino acids. The germline CDR1 and CDR2 sequences are DFQATT and SNEGSKA (reference sequence). V dropped 1 base and J dropped 5 bases, with 3 bases sitting between them. The CDR3 region is CSARANNEQFF. The CDR3 nucleotides read TGCAGTGCTAGAGCCAACAATGAGCAGTTCTTC.

The chain uses TRBV29-1 and TRBJ1-4; perhaps TRBD1 as D (5 bases). CDR1 and CDR2 (germline): SQVTM, ANQGSEA. V was pared by 5 bases and J by 5 bases, with 12 bases between. The length of the CDR3 is 13 residues. The CDR3 is CSVSGPHNEKLFF. The DNA of the CDR3 is TGCAGCGTTTCGGGGCCACACAATGAAAAACTGTTTTTT. The full variable domain, its missing parts supplied by reference TRBV29-1 and TRBJ1-4, is SAVISQKPSRDICQRGTSLTIQCQVDSQVTMMFWYRQQPGQSLTLIATANQGSEATYESGFVIDKFPISRPNLTFSTLTVSNMSPEDSSIYLCSVSGPHNEKLFFGSGTQLSVL.

The chain has TRBV23-1 and TRBJ1-6; TRBD1 might be the D (6 bases). TRBV23-1 is flagged as an ORF with uncertain function. Between the trimmed V and J ends, which lost 4 bases and 8 bases, there was a span of 12 bases. This CDR3 is built from 14 residues. The CDR3 protein is CASSLAGGHSPLHF. The CDR3 DNA is TGCGCCAGCAGTCTCGCCGGGGGGCATTCACCCCTCCACTTT.

The V call is TRBV30, the J call TRBJ2-1; D may be TRBD1 or TRBD2 (6 bases each). V lost 3 bases and J 6 bases, leaving 18 bases between the germline ends. CDR1 and CDR2 (germline): GTSNPN, SVGIG (reference sequence). The CDR3 totals 15 residues. In DNA, the CDR3 is TGTGCCTGGAGCGGTGGAGGGGGTGGTGGCAATGAGCAGTTCTTC. Its translation: CAWSGGGGGGNEQFF. Using reference TRBV30 and TRBJ2-1 for the parts outside the CDR3, the full variable domain is SQTIHQWPATLVQPVGSPLSLECTVEGTSNPNLYWYRQAAGRGLQLLFYSVGIGQISSEVPQNLSASRPQDRQFILSSKKLLLSDSGFYLCAWSGGGGGGNEQFFGPGTRLTVL.

The chain uses TRBV13 and TRBJ1-2; D is uncertain. Germline CDR1 is PRHDT and CDR2 is FYEKMQ (reference sequence). The V end lost 0 bases, the J end lost 0 bases, and 5 bases lay between the germline ends. The CDR3 is 14 residues long. This CDR3 is CASSLGPSNYGYTF. CDR3 bases: TGTGCCAGCAGCTTAGGGCCGTCTAACTATGGCTACACCTTC. Variable domain in full (rest from reference TRBV13 and TRBJ1-2): AAGVIQSPRHLIKEKRETATLKCYPIPRHDTVYWYQQGPGQDPQFLISFYEKMQSDKGSIPDRFSAQQFSDYHSELNMSSLELGDSALYFCASSLGPSNYGYTFGSGTRLTVV.

This clone was observed a handful of times. The chain uses TRBV19 and TRBJ2-5, with D possibly matching TRBD1 (6 bases). Germline V gene sequence: CDR1 LNHDA, CDR2 SQIVND (reference sequence). There are 14 residues in the CDR3. Deletions cut 5 bases from V and 2 bases from J, with 12 bases between. This CDR3 is CASSGQGWQETQYF. The CDR3 region has the DNA TGTGCCAGTAGTGGTCAGGGGTGGCAAGAGACCCAGTACTTC.

This clone occurred a few times. CDR3 sequence reads: CASSDSTSGGNNEQFF. DNA for the CDR3: TGTGCCAGCAGTGACTCAACTAGCGGGGGGAACAATGAGCAGTTCTTC. The J gene is TRBJ2-1, the V gene TRBV6-4, with 12 positions matching TRBD2. Losses at the gene ends were 0 bases for V and 5 bases for J; bases not matched to a gene: 2. The germline gives CDR1 MRHNA, CDR2 SNTAGT. CDR3 length: 16 residues.

The chain carries TRBV30 and TRBJ2-2; D is unclear. CDR1 GTSNPN and CDR2 SVGIG come from the germline V gene (reference sequence). The CDR3 is 11 amino acids. Trimming stripped 0 bases from V and 8 bases from J, with 4 bases between. The CDR3 bases are TGTGCCTGGAGTGTTGCAGGGGAGCTGTTTTTT. This sequence encodes CAWSVAGELFF.

The chain carries TRBV12-5 and TRBJ2-1, with 10 positions matching TRBD1. Looked up from germline, CDR1 is LGHNT and CDR2 is FRNRAP. V dropped 3 bases and J dropped 8; count of bases not matched to a gene: 4. CDR3 length: 14 amino acids. The CDR3 DNA follows: TGTGCTAGTGGTTTAGGACAGGGGGAAGATGAGCAGTTCTTC. Its protein product is CASGLGQGEDEQFF.

The V call is TRBV6-5, the J call TRBJ1-2; the D is unclear. Trimming stripped 4 bases from V and 6 bases from J, with 9 bases between. The CDR3 consists of 12 residues. Germline V gives CDR1 MNHEY, CDR2 SVGAGI. Here the CDR3 DNA reads TGTGCCAGCAGTTCCGAGAAGGATGGCTACACCTTC. Translating gives CASSSEKDGYTF.

This clone was seen a handful of times. This sequence joins TRBV29-1 and TRBJ2-5; the match to TRBD2 covers 7 bases. CDR1 is SQVTM and CDR2 is ANQGSEA in the germline V gene. The CDR3 runs to 16 residues. Trimming at V came to 0 bases and at J to 3 bases, leaving 10 bases not matched to a gene. CDR3 amino acids: CSVEESGGLPKETQYF. DNA for the CDR3: TGCAGCGTTGAAGAATCGGGGGGACTCCCAAAAGAGACCCAGTACTTC. The full variable domain, with the rest looked up from reference TRBV29-1 and TRBJ2-5, is SAVISQKPSRDICQRGTSLTIQCQVDSQVTMMFWYRQQPGQSLTLIATANQGSEATYESGFVIDKFPISRPNLTFSTLTVSNMSPEDSSIYLCSVEESGGLPKETQYFGPGTRLLVL.

This clone turned up a few times. The chain couples TRBV27 to TRBJ2-7, with 9 positions matching TRBD2. Germline V gene sequence: CDR1 MNHEY, CDR2 SMNVEV (reference sequence). V lost 8 bases, J lost 5 bases, and 7 bases stayed unmatched. CDR3 length: 13 residues. The chain's CDR3 is CASSQSGGHEQYF. In DNA form, the CDR3 reads TGTGCCAGCTCCCAAAGCGGGGGGCACGAGCAGTACTTC.

J is TRBJ1-1 and V is TRBV29-1, with D perhaps TRBD1 (5 bases). The V end lost 6 bases, the J end lost 3 bases, and 14 bases lay between the germline ends. CDR1 and CDR2 (germline): SQVTM, ANQGSEA. The CDR3 extends over 13 amino acids. The CDR3 region is CSVAGNGDTEAFF. CDR3 DNA sequence: TGCAGCGTCGCAGGGAATGGGGACACTGAAGCTTTCTTT.

This chain links TRBV6-5 with TRBJ2-7; D is possibly TRBD1 (5 bases). Per germline, CDR1 MNHEY and CDR2 SVGAGI. The CDR3 is 14 residues long. V dropped 0 bases and J dropped 4 bases, with 10 bases sitting between them. CDR3 in amino acids: CASSYSEGDYEQYF. The CDR3 nucleotides read TGTGCCAGCAGTTACTCGGAAGGGGATTACGAGCAGTACTTC.

This clone was seen more than once but under ten times. The J gene is TRBJ2-7, the V gene TRBV29-1; D gene uncertain. Deletions cut 4 bases from V and 2 bases from J, with 12 bases between. The CDR3 consists of 13 residues. Germline values: CDR1 SQVTM, CDR2 ANQGSEA. For the CDR3, the DNA is TGCAGCGTTGTAGGGATCGTAACCTACGAGCAGTACTTC. This translates into CSVVGIVTYEQYF.